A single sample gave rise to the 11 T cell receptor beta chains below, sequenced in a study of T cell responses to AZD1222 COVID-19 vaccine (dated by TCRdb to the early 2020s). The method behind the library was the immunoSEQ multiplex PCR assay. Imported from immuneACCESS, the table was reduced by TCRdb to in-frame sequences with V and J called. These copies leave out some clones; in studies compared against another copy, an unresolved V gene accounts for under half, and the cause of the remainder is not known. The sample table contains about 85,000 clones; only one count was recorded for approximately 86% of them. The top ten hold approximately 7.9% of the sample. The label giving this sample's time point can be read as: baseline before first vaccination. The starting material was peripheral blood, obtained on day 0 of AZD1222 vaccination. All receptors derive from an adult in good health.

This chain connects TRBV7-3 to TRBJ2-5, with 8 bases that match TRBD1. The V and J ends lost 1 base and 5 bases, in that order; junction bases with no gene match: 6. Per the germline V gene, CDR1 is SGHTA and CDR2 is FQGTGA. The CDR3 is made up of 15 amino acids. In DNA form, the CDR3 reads TGTGCCAGCAGCTTAAATCCAGGGGGCTGGGAGACCCAGTACTTC. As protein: CASSLNPGGWETQYF.

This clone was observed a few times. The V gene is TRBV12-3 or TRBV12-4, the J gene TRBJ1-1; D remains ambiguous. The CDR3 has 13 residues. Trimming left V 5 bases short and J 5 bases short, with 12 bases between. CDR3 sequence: CASSVIQRTEAFF. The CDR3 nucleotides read TGTGCCAGCAGTGTGATACAACGGACTGAAGCTTTCTTT.

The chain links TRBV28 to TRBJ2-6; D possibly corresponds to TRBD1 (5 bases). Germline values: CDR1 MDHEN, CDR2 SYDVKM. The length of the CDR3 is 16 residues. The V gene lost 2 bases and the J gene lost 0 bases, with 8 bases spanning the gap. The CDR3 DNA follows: TGTGCCAGCAGTTTAGTGACAGCCTCTGGGGCCAACGTCCTGACTTTC. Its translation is CASSLVTASGANVLTF.

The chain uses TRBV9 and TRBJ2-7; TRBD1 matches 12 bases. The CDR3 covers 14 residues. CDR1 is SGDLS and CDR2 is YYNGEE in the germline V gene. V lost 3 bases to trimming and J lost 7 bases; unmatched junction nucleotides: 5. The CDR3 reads CASSAGQGAWEQYF. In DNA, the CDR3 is TGTGCCAGCAGCGCGGGACAGGGGGCTTGGGAGCAGTACTTC. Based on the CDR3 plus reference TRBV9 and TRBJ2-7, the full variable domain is DSGVTQTPKHLITATGQRVTLRCSPRSGDLSVYWYQQSLDQGLQFLIQYYNGEERAKGNILERFSAQQFPDLHSELNLSSLELGDSALYFCASSAGQGAWEQYFGPGTRLTVT.

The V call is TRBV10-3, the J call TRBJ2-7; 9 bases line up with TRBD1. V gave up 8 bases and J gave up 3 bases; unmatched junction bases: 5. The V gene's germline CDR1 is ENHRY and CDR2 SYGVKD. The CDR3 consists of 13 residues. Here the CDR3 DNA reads TGTGCCATCGCGAGACAGGGGGACTACGAGCAGTACTTC. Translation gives CAIARQGDYEQYF.

CDR3: CASSPGTGRNSPLHF. CDR3 DNA sequence: TGTGCCAGCAGCCCGGGGACAGGGCGGAATTCACCCCTCCACTTT. The rearrangement uses TRBV11-3 and TRBJ1-6; 9 bases match TRBD1. V was pared by 5 bases and J by 7 bases, with 6 bases of the junction left unmatched. This CDR3 comprises 15 residues. Germline CDR1 SGHNT, CDR2 YENEEA.

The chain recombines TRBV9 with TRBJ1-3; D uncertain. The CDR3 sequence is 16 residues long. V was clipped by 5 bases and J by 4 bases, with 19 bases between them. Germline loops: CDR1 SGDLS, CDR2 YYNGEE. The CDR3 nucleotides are TGTGCCAGCAGTACGGATTCGTTGGGATCCGGAAACACCATATATTTT. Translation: CASSTDSLGSGNTIYF. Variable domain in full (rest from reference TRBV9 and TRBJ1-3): DSGVTQTPKHLITATGQRVTLRCSPRSGDLSVYWYQQSLDQGLQFLIQYYNGEERAKGNILERFSAQQFPDLHSELNLSSLELGDSALYFCASSTDSLGSGNTIYFGEGSWLTVV.

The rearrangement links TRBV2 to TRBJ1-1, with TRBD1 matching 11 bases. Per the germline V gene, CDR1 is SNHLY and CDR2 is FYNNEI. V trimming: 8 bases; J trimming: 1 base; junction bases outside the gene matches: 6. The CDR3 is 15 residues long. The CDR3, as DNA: TGTGCCAGCCAGAGGGACAGGGGGGAGAACACTGAAGCTTTCTTT. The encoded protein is CASQRDRGENTEAFF.

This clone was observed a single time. This chain's CDR3 is CASRGTARNTEAFF. In DNA form, the CDR3 reads TGTGCCAGCAGGGGGACAGCCAGGAACACTGAAGCTTTCTTT. The chain is built from TRBV6-5 and TRBJ1-1; 7 bases map to TRBD1. V trimming: 6 bases; J trimming: 1 base; junction bases outside the gene matches: 5. The CDR3 runs to 14 residues. CDR1 is MNHEY, CDR2 SVGAGI, per germline.

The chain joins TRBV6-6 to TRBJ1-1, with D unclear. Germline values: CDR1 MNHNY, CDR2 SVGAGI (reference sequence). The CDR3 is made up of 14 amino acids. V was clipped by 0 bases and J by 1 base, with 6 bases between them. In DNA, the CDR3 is TGTGCCAGCAGTTACTCGCGTCAGAACACTGAAGCTTTCTTT. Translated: CASSYSRQNTEAFF.

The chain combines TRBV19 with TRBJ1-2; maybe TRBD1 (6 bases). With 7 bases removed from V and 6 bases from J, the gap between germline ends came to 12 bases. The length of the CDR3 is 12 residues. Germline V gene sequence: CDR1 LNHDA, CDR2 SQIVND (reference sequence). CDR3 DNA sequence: TGTGCCAGTACCCCGGACAGACATGGCTACACCTTC. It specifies CASTPDRHGYTF.